This T cell receptor beta chain originates from a study of OX40 agonist ivuxolimab in advanced cancers. The CDR3 consists of 18 residues. V dropped 2 bases and J dropped 4 bases, with 18 bases sitting between them. Sampling of blood occurred at baseline, cycle 4 day 1, and cycle 7 day 1. The table came from immunoSEQ multiplex PCR; TCRdb's copy has only in-frame clones and leaves some out. Altogether tens of thousands of clones are present, roughly 81% being singletons, with the ten largest covering 9.8%. The clonotype comes from an adult with an advanced solid tumor such as melanoma, head and neck, liver or kidney cancer. Material: CD4+ or CD8+ T cells sorted from blood, obtained in a trial of the OX40 agonist ivuxolimab. The rearrangement uses TRBV23-1 and TRBJ2-6, with unresolved D. TRBV23-1 is noted as an ORF with a role that remains uncertain. As DNA, the CDR3 is TGCGCCAGCAGTCAACGAGAGATGAGGTGGTCCGGGGCCAACGTCCTGACTTTC. Translated, it gives CASSQREMRWSGANVLTF.